The 17 T cell receptor beta chains below all came from one sample that was sequenced in a study of long-term antiretroviral therapy in people with HIV (dated by TCRdb to the early 2020s). The immunoSEQ hsTCRB v3.0 assay was used at survey level resolution for TRB variable region sequencing. As stored in TCRdb, this immuneACCESS dataset retains in-frame rearrangements with V and J assigned. A fraction of the clones does not appear; measured against another copy, unresolved V genes explain less than half of the discrepancy, and the remainder lacks a known reason. For this sample there are some 22,000 clones; just under 85% appear just once. The top ten hold roughly 3.8% of the sample. Material: unsorted PBMCs, obtained approximately 4 years after starting antiretroviral therapy. Receptor source: a man aged 18 to 30 with HIV.

The chain recombines TRBV16 with TRBJ1-1, with a possible D match to TRBD1 (5 bases). The CDR3 loop spans 15 amino acids. Per the germline V gene, CDR1 is KGHSY and CDR2 is FQNENV. Trimming took 3 bases from V and 2 from J, leaving 13 bases between them. In DNA, the CDR3 is TGTGCCAGCAGCCAGGTGGGGGAACCCAACACTGAAGCTTTCTTT. As protein: CASSQVGEPNTEAFF.

This clone has only one observation. The V call is TRBV29-1, the J call TRBJ1-1; TRBD1 matches at 7 bases. Germline V gives CDR1 SQVTM, CDR2 ANQGSEA. The CDR3 is 13 residues long. V lost 2 bases, J lost 5 bases, and 5 bases stayed unmatched. The CDR3: CSVEKGARTEAFF. Written as DNA, the CDR3 is TGCAGCGTTGAAAAGGGGGCGCGTACTGAAGCTTTCTTT.

This sequence joins TRBV5-1 and TRBJ1-2; TRBD1 is a possible D gene (6 bases). Trimming pared 1 base from V and 5 bases from J, leaving 6 bases between. The CDR3 has 12 residues. Germline CDR1 and CDR2: SGHRS and YFSETQ. In DNA, the CDR3 is TGCGCCAGCAGCTTGACAGGGTATGGCTACACCTTC. Translating it yields CASSLTGYGYTF. The whole variable domain, remainder taken from reference TRBV5-1 and TRBJ1-2, is KAGVTQTPRYLIKTRGQQVTLSCSPISGHRSVSWYQQTPGQGLQFLFEYFSETQRNKGNFPGRFSGRQFSNSRSEMNVSTLELGDSALYLCASSLTGYGYTFGSGTRLTVV.

The chain carries TRBV9 and TRBJ2-3, with D possibly matching TRBD2 (5 bases). The CDR3 contains 15 residues. Germline V gene lookup returns CDR1 SGDLS and CDR2 YYNGEE. Trimming took 4 bases from V and 3 from J, leaving 15 bases between them. CDR3 loop: CASSPLIEGTDTQYF. The CDR3 DNA follows: TGTGCCAGCAGCCCCCTGATTGAGGGAACAGATACGCAGTATTTT. The full variable domain, rest sourced from reference TRBV9 and TRBJ2-3, is DSGVTQTPKHLITATGQRVTLRCSPRSGDLSVYWYQQSLDQGLQFLIQYYNGEERAKGNILERFSAQQFPDLHSELNLSSLELGDSALYFCASSPLIEGTDTQYFGPGTRLTVL.

The chain recombines TRBV25-1 with TRBJ2-1; D gene ambiguous. Per germline, CDR1 MGHDK and CDR2 SYGVNS. The CDR3 runs 14 residues. V lost 3 bases and J lost 0, with 6 bases in between. The CDR3 spells CASSDGYSYNEQFF. CDR3 coding DNA: TGTGCCAGCAGTGATGGCTACTCCTACAATGAGCAGTTCTTC. The full variable domain, with the rest looked up from reference TRBV25-1 and TRBJ2-1, is EADIYQTPRYLVIGTGKKITLECSQTMGHDKMYWYQQDPGMELHLIHYSYGVNSTEKGDLSSESTVSRIRTEHFPLTLESARPSHTSQYLCASSDGYSYNEQFFGPGTRLTVL.

The chain links TRBV9 to TRBJ2-7; 12 bases map to TRBD1. CDR3 length: 17 amino acids. V lost 4 bases and J lost 1; bases outside the gene matches: 9. Germline V CDR1 and CDR2: SGDLS, YYNGEE. For the CDR3, the DNA is TGTGCCAGCAGCCGCCTACCGGGACAGGGGGCATCCTACGAGCAGTACTTC. This sequence encodes CASSRLPGQGASYEQYF.

The chain carries TRBV9 and TRBJ2-1; the D is unclear. The CDR3 is 11 amino acids. The V gene's germline CDR1 is SGDLS and CDR2 YYNGEE. Trimming left V 2 bases short and J 9 bases short, with 6 bases between. As DNA, the CDR3 is TGTGCCAGCAGCGTCTCAGGTGAGCAGTTCTTC. This codes for CASSVSGEQFF. Full variable domain (remainder filled in from reference TRBV9 and TRBJ2-1): DSGVTQTPKHLITATGQRVTLRCSPRSGDLSVYWYQQSLDQGLQFLIQYYNGEERAKGNILERFSAQQFPDLHSELNLSSLELGDSALYFCASSVSGEQFFGPGTRLTVL.

The V gene is TRBV5-5, the J gene TRBJ1-1; 7 bases align to TRBD1. The germline gives CDR1 SGHKS, CDR2 YYEKEE (reference sequence). The CDR3 runs 14 residues. V dropped 4 bases and J dropped 6; count of bases not matched to a gene: 9. The CDR3 is CASSQLQGLAEAFF. CDR3 bases: TGTGCCAGCAGCCAGCTACAGGGGCTAGCTGAAGCTTTCTTT. The complete variable domain, with remaining parts taken from reference TRBV5-5 and TRBJ1-1, reads DAGVTQSPTHLIKTRGQQVTLRCSPISGHKSVSWYQQVLGQGPQFIFQYYEKEERGRGNFPDRFSARQFPNYSSELNVNALLLGDSALYLCASSQLQGLAEAFFGQGTRLTVV.

The chain couples TRBV5-1 to TRBJ1-1; 7 bases align to TRBD1. The V gene's germline CDR1 is SGHRS and CDR2 YFSETQ. Unmatched junction bases numbered 8, after V lost 0 bases and J lost 0 bases. The CDR3 length is 17 residues. The CDR3 DNA is TGCGCCAGCAGCTTGGTGCCTGGACAGGTACTGAACACTGAAGCTTTCTTT. Amino acids: CASSLVPGQVLNTEAFF.

The rearrangement joins TRBV6-5 to TRBJ2-2; D is perhaps TRBD2 (6 bases). CDR3 length: 16 residues. CDR1 MNHEY and CDR2 SVGAGI come from the germline V gene. V lost 0 bases and J 1 base, leaving 9 bases between the germline ends. As DNA, the CDR3 is TGTGCCAGCAGTTACTCGATGGGAGGGAACACCGGGGAGCTGTTTTTT. Protein: CASSYSMGGNTGELFF.

This clone has just a few counts. The rearrangement joins TRBV5-4 to TRBJ2-7, with D possibly TRBD1 on 5 matching bases. The CDR3 is 13 residues long. From germline, CDR1 is SGHNT and CDR2 YYREEE (reference sequence). With 0 bases removed from V and 1 base from J, the gap between germline ends came to 5 bases. This chain's CDR3 is CASSLEGSYEQYV. DNA of the CDR3: TGTGCCAGCAGCTTGGAGGGGTCCTACGAGCAGTACGTC.

This chain connects TRBV5-1 to TRBJ2-1; the D is unclear. V was shortened by 1 base and J by 7 bases, with 15 bases between the two germline ends. Germline V lookup: CDR1 SGHRS, CDR2 YFSETQ. This CDR3 has 15 amino acids. CDR3 loop: CASSLRLDAANEQFF. The DNA for the CDR3 is TGCGCCAGCAGCTTGCGCCTGGACGCGGCTAATGAGCAGTTCTTC. The variable domain in full, completed from reference TRBV5-1 and TRBJ2-1, reads KAGVTQTPRYLIKTRGQQVTLSCSPISGHRSVSWYQQTPGQGLQFLFEYFSETQRNKGNFPGRFSGRQFSNSRSEMNVSTLELGDSALYLCASSLRLDAANEQFFGPGTRLTVL.

The CDR3 DNA follows: TGTGCCAGCAGTCGAGGGGACGGGGAGACCCAGTACTTC. Its protein is CASSRGDGETQYF. The V and J genes are TRBV2 and TRBJ2-5, with D perhaps matching TRBD1 or TRBD2 (5 bases each). Germline CDR1 and CDR2: SNHLY and FYNNEI. The length of the CDR3 is 13 residues. V was clipped by 5 bases and J by 5 bases, with 12 bases between them.

The V gene is TRBV7-8, the J gene TRBJ1-2; D not resolved. From germline, CDR1 is SGHVS and CDR2 FQNEAQ. V was trimmed by 0 bases and J by 8 bases, leaving 16 bases between them. The CDR3 is 15 residues long. The CDR3 here is CASSLARLDAMGYTF. The CDR3 DNA reads TGTGCCAGCAGCTTAGCGCGGCTAGACGCTATGGGCTACACCTTC.

This clone was recorded a few times. This sequence joins TRBV7-9 and TRBJ2-1; 7 nucleotides align to TRBD1. Germline CDR1 reads SEHNR; CDR2 reads FQNEAQ (reference sequence). This CDR3 region has 15 residues. J gave up 5 bases and V 1 base, and 5 bases lay outside the gene matches. The DNA of the CDR3 is TGTGCCAGCAGCTTAGACGGGACAGTTAACAATGAGCAGTTCTTC. This gives the protein CASSLDGTVNNEQFF.

The V call is TRBV19, the J call TRBJ2-3; 10 bases fit TRBD2. Germline values: CDR1 LNHDA, CDR2 SQIVND (reference sequence). The V and J ends lost 4 bases and 3 bases, in that order; junction bases with no gene match: 10. The CDR3 loop spans 17 amino acids. CDR3 sequence reads: CASSNLPSGGDTDTQYF. The CDR3, as DNA: TGTGCCAGTAGTAACCTCCCTAGCGGGGGAGATACAGATACGCAGTATTTT.

The chain combines TRBV7-2 with TRBJ1-2, with D unresolved. CDR1 and CDR2 from the germline V gene are SGHTA and FQGNSA. V shed 5 bases and J shed 2 bases, with 15 bases lying between them. This CDR3 comprises 15 residues. In nucleotides, the CDR3 is TGTGCCAGCAGCCCCCGCCCCACCGGAAACTATGGCTACACCTTC. Translation gives CASSPRPTGNYGYTF.